The clone carrying this TCR beta chain appeared a few times. Its antigen remains unknown. This may stem from a read error, because a much larger clone lies one nucleotide away. This sample is drawn from a study of blood T cells in healthy people across ages. Study-level results: Unsorted PBMC input precluded a conclusive naive versus antigen-experienced comparison. In the absence of known donor CMV status, changes in expanded clonotypes were possibly confounded.

Germline loops: CDR1 MNHEY, CDR2 SMNVEV (reference sequence). The CDR3 totals 16 residues. The J segment lost 11 bases and the V segment lost 6 bases, leaving 17 bases of the junction unmatched. Primers used in a second PCR of roughly 7 to 11 cycles were a sample-barcoded 5' primer and a J-beta primer mix. A template-switch adaptor containing 12 random nucleotides labeled each cDNA molecule. TCRdb reprocessed the 5' RACE reads with MiXCR, giving one entry per CDR3 protein. Among fewer than 900,000 distinct CDR3 sequences listed, roughly 45% were seen once. Sequenced input: blood. The gene calls are TRBV27 and TRBJ2-5; 11 bases match TRBD1. This clonotype was obtained from a woman in her fifties or sixties in good health. Here the CDR3 DNA reads TGTGCCAGCAGGCTCGTCGGGACAGGGGGATACAATGAGCAGTACTTC. This translates into CASRLVGTGGYNEQYF.